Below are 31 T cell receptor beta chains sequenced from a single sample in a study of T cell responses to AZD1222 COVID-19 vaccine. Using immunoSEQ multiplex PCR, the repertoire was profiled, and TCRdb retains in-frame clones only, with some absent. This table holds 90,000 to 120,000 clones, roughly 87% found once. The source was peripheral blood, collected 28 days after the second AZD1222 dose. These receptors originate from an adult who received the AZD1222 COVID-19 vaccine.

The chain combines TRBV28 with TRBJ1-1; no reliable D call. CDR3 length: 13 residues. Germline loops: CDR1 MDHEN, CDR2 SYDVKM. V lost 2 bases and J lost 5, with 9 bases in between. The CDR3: CASSLRPGTEAFF. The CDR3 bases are TGTGCCAGCAGTTTACGCCCGGGAACTGAAGCTTTCTTT.

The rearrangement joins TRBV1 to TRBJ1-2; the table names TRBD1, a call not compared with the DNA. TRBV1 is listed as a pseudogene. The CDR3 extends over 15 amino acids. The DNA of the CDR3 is TGCACCAGCAGCCCACCCCCCCAGGGGGCACATGGCTACACCTTC. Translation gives CTSSPPPQGAHGYTF.

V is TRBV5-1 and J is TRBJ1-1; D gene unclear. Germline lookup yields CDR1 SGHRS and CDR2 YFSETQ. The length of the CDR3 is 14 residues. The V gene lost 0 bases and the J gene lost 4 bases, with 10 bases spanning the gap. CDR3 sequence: CASSLGGSGTEAFF. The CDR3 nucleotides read TGCGCCAGCAGCTTGGGGGGAAGCGGCACTGAAGCTTTCTTT.

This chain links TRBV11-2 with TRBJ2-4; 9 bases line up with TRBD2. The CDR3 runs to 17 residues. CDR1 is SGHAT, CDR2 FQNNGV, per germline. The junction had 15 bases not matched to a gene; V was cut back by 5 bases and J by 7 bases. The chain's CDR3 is CASSPEGLAGRKNIQYF. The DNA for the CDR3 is TGTGCCAGCAGCCCAGAGGGGCTAGCGGGGAGAAAGAACATTCAGTACTTC.

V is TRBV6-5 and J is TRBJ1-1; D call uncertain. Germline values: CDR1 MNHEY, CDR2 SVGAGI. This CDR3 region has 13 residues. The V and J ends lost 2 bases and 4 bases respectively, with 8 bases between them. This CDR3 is CASSYEGVTEAFF. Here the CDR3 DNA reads TGTGCCAGCAGTTACGAGGGAGTCACTGAAGCTTTCTTT.

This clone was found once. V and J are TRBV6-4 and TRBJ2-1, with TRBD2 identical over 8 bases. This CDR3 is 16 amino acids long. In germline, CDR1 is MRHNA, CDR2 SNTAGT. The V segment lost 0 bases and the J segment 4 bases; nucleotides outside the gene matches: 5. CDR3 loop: CASSDSSAGAYNEQFF. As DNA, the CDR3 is TGTGCCAGCAGTGACTCGTCAGCGGGGGCGTACAATGAGCAGTTCTTC.

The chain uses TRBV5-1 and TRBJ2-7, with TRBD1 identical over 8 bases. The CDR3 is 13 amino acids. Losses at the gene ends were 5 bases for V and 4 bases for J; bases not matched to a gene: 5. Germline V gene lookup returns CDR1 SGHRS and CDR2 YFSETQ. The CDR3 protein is CASSLQGEYEQYF. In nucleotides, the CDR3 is TGCGCCAGCAGTCTACAGGGGGAATACGAGCAGTACTTC.

CDR3 coding DNA: TGTGCCATCAGTGGGGACAGTTATCAGCCCCAGCATTTT. Translated: CAISGDSYQPQHF. The chain links TRBV10-3 to TRBJ1-5; 7 nucleotides agree with TRBD1. Looked up from germline, CDR1 is ENHRY and CDR2 is SYGVKD. The CDR3 extends over 13 amino acids. The V gene end was trimmed by 4 bases and the J gene end by 5 bases; junction bases not matched to a gene: 2.

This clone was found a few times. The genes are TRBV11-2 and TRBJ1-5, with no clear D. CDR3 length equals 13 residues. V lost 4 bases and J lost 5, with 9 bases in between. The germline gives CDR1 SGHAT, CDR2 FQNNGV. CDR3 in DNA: TGTGCCAGCAGCTCGTCGATTGATCAGCCCCAGCATTTT. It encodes CASSSSIDQPQHF.

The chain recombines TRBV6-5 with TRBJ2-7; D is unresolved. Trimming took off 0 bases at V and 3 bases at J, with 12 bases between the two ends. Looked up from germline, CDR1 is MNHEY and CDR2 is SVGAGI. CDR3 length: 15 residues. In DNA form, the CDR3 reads TGTGCCAGCAGTTACTCGTCCTCCTGGGGCTACGAGCAGTACTTC. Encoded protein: CASSYSSSWGYEQYF.

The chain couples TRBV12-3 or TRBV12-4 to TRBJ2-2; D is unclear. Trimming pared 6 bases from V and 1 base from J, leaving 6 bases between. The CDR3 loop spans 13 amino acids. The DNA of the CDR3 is TGTGCCAGCAGAAGTCAGAACACCGGGGAGCTGTTTTTT. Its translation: CASRSQNTGELFF.

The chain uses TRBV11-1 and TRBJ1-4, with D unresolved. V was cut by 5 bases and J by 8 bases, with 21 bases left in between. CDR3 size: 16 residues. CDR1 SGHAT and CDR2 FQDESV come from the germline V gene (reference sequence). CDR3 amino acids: CASSPNGRLIGEKLFF. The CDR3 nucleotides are TGTGCCAGCAGCCCGAACGGTCGCCTGATTGGGGAAAAACTGTTTTTT.

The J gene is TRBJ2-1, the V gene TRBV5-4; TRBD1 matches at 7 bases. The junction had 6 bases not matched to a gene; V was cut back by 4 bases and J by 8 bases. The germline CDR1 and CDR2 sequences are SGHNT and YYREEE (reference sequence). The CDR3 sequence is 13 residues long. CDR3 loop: CASSRTGADEQFF. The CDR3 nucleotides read TGTGCCAGCAGCCGCACAGGGGCCGATGAGCAGTTCTTC.

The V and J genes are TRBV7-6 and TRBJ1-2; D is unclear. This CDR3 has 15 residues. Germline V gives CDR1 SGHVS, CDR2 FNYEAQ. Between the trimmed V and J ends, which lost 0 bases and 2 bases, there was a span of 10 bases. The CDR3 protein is CASSLAEGNNYGYTF. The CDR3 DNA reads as TGTGCCAGCAGCTTAGCGGAGGGTAACAACTATGGCTACACCTTC.

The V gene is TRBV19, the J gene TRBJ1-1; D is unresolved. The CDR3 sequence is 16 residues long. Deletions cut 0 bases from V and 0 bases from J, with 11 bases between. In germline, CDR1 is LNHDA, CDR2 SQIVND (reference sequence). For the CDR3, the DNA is TGTGCCAGTAGTATAGATGCGGGGAGAATGAACACTGAAGCTTTCTTT. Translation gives CASSIDAGRMNTEAFF.

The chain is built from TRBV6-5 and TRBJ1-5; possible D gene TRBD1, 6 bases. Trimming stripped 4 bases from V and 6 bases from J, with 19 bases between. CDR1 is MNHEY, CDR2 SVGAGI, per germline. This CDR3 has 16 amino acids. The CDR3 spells CASSSRDTHFVQPQHF. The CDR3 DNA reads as TGTGCCAGCAGTTCCAGGGACACCCATTTTGTTCAGCCCCAGCATTTT.

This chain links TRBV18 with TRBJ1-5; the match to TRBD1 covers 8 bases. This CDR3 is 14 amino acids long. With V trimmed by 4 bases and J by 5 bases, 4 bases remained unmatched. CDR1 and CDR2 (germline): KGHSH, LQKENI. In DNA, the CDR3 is TGTGCCAGCTCACTAGACAGGGGTTATCAGCCCCAGCATTTT. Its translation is CASSLDRGYQPQHF. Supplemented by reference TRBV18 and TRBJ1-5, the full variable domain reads NAGVMQNPRHLVRRRGQEARLRCSPMKGHSHVYWYRQLPEEGLKFMVYLQKENIIDESGMPKERFSAEFPKEGPSILRIQQVVRGDSAAYFCASSLDRGYQPQHFGDGTRLSIL.

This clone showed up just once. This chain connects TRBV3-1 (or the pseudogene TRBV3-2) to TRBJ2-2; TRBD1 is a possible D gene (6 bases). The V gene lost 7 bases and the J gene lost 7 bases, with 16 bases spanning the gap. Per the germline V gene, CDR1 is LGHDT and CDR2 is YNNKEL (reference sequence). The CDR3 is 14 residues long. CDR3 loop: CASTPRGSGGELFF. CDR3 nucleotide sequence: TGTGCCAGCACCCCAAGGGGGTCGGGCGGGGAGCTGTTTTTT.

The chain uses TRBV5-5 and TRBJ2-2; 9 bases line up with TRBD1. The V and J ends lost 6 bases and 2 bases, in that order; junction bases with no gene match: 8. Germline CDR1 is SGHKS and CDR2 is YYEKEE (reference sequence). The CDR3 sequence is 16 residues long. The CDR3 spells CASTFRDRANTGELFF. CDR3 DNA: TGTGCCAGCACCTTCCGGGACAGGGCAAACACCGGGGAGCTGTTTTTT.

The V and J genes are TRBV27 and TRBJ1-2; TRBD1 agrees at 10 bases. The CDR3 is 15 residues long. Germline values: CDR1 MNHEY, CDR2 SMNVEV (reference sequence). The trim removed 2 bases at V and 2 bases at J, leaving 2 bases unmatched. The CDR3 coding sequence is TGTGCCAGCAGTTTAACGACAGGGGGCAACTATGGCTACACCTTC. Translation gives CASSLTTGGNYGYTF.

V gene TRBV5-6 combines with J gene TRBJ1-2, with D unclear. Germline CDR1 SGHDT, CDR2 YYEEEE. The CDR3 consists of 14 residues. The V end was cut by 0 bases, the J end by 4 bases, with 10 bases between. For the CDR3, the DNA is TGTGCCAGCAGCTTGGGGAGTCCAGGCTATGGCTACACCTTC. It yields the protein CASSLGSPGYGYTF.

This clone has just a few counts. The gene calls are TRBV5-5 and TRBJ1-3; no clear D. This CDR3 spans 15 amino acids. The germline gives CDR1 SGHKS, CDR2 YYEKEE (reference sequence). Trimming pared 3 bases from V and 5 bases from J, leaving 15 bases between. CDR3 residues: CASSWERLERNTIYF. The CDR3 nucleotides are TGTGCCAGCAGCTGGGAGCGGCTTGAGCGAAACACCATATATTTT.

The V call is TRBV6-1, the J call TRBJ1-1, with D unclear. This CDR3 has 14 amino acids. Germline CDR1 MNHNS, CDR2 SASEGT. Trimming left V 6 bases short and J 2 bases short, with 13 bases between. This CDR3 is CASSSVMDNTEAFF. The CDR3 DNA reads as TGTGCCAGCAGCTCCGTCATGGATAACACTGAAGCTTTCTTT.

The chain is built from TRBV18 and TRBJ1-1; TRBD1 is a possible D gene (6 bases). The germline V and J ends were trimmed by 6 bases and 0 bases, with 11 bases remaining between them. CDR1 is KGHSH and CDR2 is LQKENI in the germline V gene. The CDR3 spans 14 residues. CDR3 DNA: TGTGCCAGCTCGCCGACAGGAGTGAACACTGAAGCTTTCTTT. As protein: CASSPTGVNTEAFF.

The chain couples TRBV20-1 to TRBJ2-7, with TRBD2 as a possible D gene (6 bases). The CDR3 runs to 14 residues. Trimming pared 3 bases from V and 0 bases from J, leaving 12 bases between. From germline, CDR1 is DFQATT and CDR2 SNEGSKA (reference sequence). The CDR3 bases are TGCAGTGCTAGTGCGGCGGGGAGCTCCTACGAGCAGTACTTC. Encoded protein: CSASAAGSSYEQYF.

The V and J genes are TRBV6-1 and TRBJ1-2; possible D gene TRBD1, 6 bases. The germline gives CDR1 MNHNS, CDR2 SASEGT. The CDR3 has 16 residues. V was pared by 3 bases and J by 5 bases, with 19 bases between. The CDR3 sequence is CASSDPSVGRGYGYTF. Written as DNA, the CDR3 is TGTGCCAGCAGTGATCCTTCGGTGGGCAGGGGTTATGGCTACACCTTC.

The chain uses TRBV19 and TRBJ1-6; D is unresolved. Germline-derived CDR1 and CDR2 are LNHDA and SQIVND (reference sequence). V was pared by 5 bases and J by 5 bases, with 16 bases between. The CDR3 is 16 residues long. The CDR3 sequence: CASSFMDGGNNSPLHF. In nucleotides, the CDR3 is TGTGCCAGTAGTTTCATGGATGGCGGGAATAATTCACCCCTCCACTTT.

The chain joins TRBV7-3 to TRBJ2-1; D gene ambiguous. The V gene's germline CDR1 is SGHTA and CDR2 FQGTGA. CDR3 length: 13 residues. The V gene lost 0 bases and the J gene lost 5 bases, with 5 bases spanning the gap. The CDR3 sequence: CASSLTGDNEQFF. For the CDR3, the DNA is TGTGCCAGCAGCTTAACTGGAGACAATGAGCAGTTCTTC.

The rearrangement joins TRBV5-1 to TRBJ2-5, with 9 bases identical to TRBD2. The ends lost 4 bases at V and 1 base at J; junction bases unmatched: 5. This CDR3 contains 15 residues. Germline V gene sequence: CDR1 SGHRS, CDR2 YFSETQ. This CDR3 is CASSPEGLAQETQYF. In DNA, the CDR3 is TGCGCCAGCAGCCCGGAGGGACTAGCCCAAGAGACCCAGTACTTC.

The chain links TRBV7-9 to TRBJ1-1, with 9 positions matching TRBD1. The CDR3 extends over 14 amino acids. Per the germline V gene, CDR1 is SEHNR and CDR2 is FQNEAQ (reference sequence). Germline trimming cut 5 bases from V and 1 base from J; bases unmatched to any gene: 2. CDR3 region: CASSVGQGNTEAFF. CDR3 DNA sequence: TGTGCCAGCAGCGTGGGACAGGGGAACACTGAAGCTTTCTTT.

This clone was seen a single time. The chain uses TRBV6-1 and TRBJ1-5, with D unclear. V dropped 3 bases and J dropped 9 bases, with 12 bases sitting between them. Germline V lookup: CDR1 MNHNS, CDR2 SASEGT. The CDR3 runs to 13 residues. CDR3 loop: CASSDMAGGPQHF. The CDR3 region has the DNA TGTGCCAGCAGTGACATGGCGGGAGGGCCCCAGCATTTT.